This TCR beta chain emerged from a study of PD-1 blockade in classical Hodgkin lymphoma. Germline CDR1 is LNHDA and CDR2 is SQIVND (reference sequence). This CDR3 contains 20 residues. J lost 5 bases, V lost 6 bases, and 22 bases had no gene match. The data were produced by immunoSEQ multiplex PCR, yet TCRdb's version contains in-frame clones alone and is incomplete. This sample has tens of thousands of clones, with roughly 80% found just once. Documented time point: cycle 4 day 1 (C4D1), after less than 7 weeks of nivolumab. Relapse was seen in all patients after autologous stem cell transplantation, and brentuximab vedotin exposure was variable.

The sequences come from peripheral blood mononuclear cells (PBMCs), collected before the fourth cycle of nivolumab. V usage is TRBV19 and J usage is TRBJ1-1; 12 nucleotides align to TRBD1. The sequence was collected from a human donor with classical Hodgkin lymphoma. The CDR3 loop is CASSPATGPGQGAGGTEAFF. Written as DNA, the CDR3 is TGTGCCAGTAGCCCTGCTACGGGTCCGGGACAGGGGGCGGGAGGGACTGAAGCTTTCTTT.